This T cell receptor (beta chain) was captured in a study of cytomegalovirus exposure and HLA in healthy donors listed by TCRdb under 2017. Turning to the overall study: According to an earlier analysis of around 600 of the donors, some 180 million T cells yielded 100 million or so unique TCR beta sequences and approximately 280 Gb of sequence data. An early release covering 550 to 650 HLA-typed donors comprised about 300 gigabases of sequencing data and around 80 million unique TCR sequences. Among the roughly 400 genotyped donors, approximately 77% belonged to the genetic ancestry cluster associated with self-reported Caucasian donors. The study aimed to test whether cataloging public T cell receptors could reveal signatures of past pathogen exposure. The study profiled the T cell repertoires of about 720 subjects by immunosequencing and related them to cytomegalovirus serostatus. Besides the first cohort of roughly 660 subjects, a separate validation cohort made up of 120 different subjects was used. To predict cytomegalovirus infection status, the study brought together high-throughput TCR immunosequencing, statistical association of individual TCRs with disease status, and machine learning. In a later analysis, previously published TCR beta repertoires from roughly 710 donors were re-analyzed and high-resolution HLA genotyping was added so that TCR occurrence patterns could be studied. In the later analysis, no new phenotypic data were used to find candidate immune exposures; instead, reliance was placed on TCR beta sequences and their occurrence across donors. To decide whether each TCR beta V gene segment behaved as functional or pseudogenic, an earlier analysis of some 540 of the donors relied on high-throughput TCR beta sequencing. Donor age, sex, ethnicity and CMV serostatus were collected together with the repertoire data. A later genetic analysis took genome-wide SNP genotypes for about three fifths of the 666 donors and used that subset as a discovery cohort. Every repertoire in the discovery cohort had been generated on one and the same sequencing platform. HLA typing covered class I and class II loci at four-digit resolution. Typing coverage varied by locus: about 629-640 donors for A, B, C, DRB1 and DQB1; roughly 500 for DQA1; about 590 for DPA1; roughly 450 for DPB1. About five DR-DQ haplotypes were treated as single units for association and clustering because of strong linkage in the cohort. On average, 235,054 unique TCR beta nucleotide sequences were sequenced per donor among 398 genotyped donors of the cohort, with around 19% of those sequences being non-productive.

Results and caveats for the whole study, not just this receptor: Correlated functional status among segregating V segments might be attributable to linkage disequilibrium, but an unknown experimental factor could not be ruled out. The authors suggested that the approach could potentially be extended to other disease states and immunological phenotypes. A further reported finding was that TCR beta sequences accurately predicted the HLA-A and HLA-B alleles for most subjects in the first cohort. HLA typing was unavailable for some donors at each locus, so association tests used only the typed subset. Most TCR sequences were seen in very few donors, while some public TCRs were found in many individuals. In both the original and validation cohorts, the classifier was reported to diagnose cytomegalovirus status with high specificity and sensitivity. Because the 87-base-pair reads could not distinguish some IMGT-functional V segments, including TRBV6-2 and TRBV6-3, those segments were excluded. Broadly in line with IMGT annotations, most TCR beta V segments showed up in productive rearrangements about 87% or about 30% of the time in an earlier analysis of 587 of the donors. Compared with equally common non-associated chains, HLA-associated TCR beta chains in a later analysis were more clonally expanded and had lower generation probabilities. When HLA alleles, especially DR and DQ, strongly co-occurred, TCR associations were difficult to assign to individual alleles. Several of the top co-occurrence clusters appeared to be linked to parvovirus B19, influenza, CMV and Epstein-Barr virus, according to a later analysis. A few of the identified cytomegalovirus-associated TCR beta chains were confirmed in vitro to be specific for cytomegalovirus antigens. The earlier analysis of 587 of the donors excluded 15 to 20 rarely observed V segments, including chromosome 9 orphons, because counts were too low. The study gave a list of some 150 TCR beta chains associated with cytomegalovirus. In a later analysis, TCR association rates were found to vary across HLA loci, with the most associated TCRs seen for DRB1 alleles and the fewest for HLA-C alleles. According to a later genetic analysis, donors in an Asian-associated ancestry cluster had fewer N-insertions in productive TCRs than the approximately 700-donor mean. CMV serostatus was the only immune exposure information available for the cohort. A later analysis associated some 17,000 TCR beta sequences with specific HLA alleles at a false discovery rate of 0.05. Sequencing depth was assumed to be roughly uniform across donors in the presence/absence analyses, though that assumption may not hold. In a later genetic analysis, a missense DCLRE1C variant was associated with V-gene and J-gene trimming of TCR beta chains, and the association was replicated in an independent cohort. A cluster of highly shared sequence variants was judged likely to be a technical artifact of the sequencing pipeline. A later analysis found that most CMV-associated TCR beta chains appeared HLA-restricted, with HLA associations seemingly driven largely by CMV exposure. In this cohort, only TCR beta chains were sequenced, and detectable features were limited by the absence of alpha or paired-chain data.

In the case of this clone: It has no known antigen specificity. Base qualities are not recorded, but no much larger clone differs from it by a single base.

Preparation of the library involved the immunoSEQ multiplex PCR assay. The multiplex PCR relied on a mix of 60 forward primers for TCR Vbeta segments and 13 reverse primers for TCR Jbeta segments. Amplification of the CDR3 region of rearranged TCR beta genes was performed with a multiplex PCR assay on genomic DNA. On the Illumina HiSeq System, the amplified TCR beta libraries were sequenced as 87-base-pair reads. In the original analysis: A later analysis tallied 75 million to 95 million unique TCR beta chains across the 650 to 750 repertoires, and approximately 9.9 million of those chains were shared by two or more donors. To remove PCR and sequencing errors, raw reads were error-corrected and collapsed into unique sequences using a nearest-neighbor algorithm that merged closely related sequences. To assign V, D and J gene segments, CDR3 sequences were aligned to IMGT reference sequences. Each retained sequence needed at least a six-nucleotide match to both a V gene segment and a J gene segment. A rearrangement counted as productive if the CDR3 had no stop codons and remained in frame with V and J, and every other rearrangement counted as non-productive. CDR3 was defined according to IMGT convention as the region running from the second conserved V-encoded cysteine to the conserved J-encoded phenylalanine. In an earlier analysis of around 600 of the donors, sequences lacking an unambiguous match to a single V gene segment were excluded. In an earlier analysis of approximately 610 of the donors, V segments were called functional above 56.7% productive rearrangements and were called segregating when the between-donor standard deviation exceeded 5%. A statistical classification framework was developed to diagnose cytomegalovirus status using the catalog of TCR beta chain sequences. A later analysis assigned V and J genes by comparing TCR nucleotide sequences with IMGT/GENE-DB human TR gene sequences. The TCRdist pipeline was used in a later analysis to assign CDR3 sequences and most-parsimonious VDJ recombination scenarios. In a later analysis, every TCR beta chain was defined by the combination of its CDR3 amino acid sequence and its V-gene family, and reads without a unique V-gene family were dropped. As a way to deal with suspected cross-contamination and a sequencing artifact, a later analysis dropped 592 nucleotide sequences that were highly shared and had low generation probability. For each public chain, a later analysis derived a clonal expansion index from normalized ranks of inferred template counts within each repertoire. In a later analysis, generation probabilities were computed using a VDJ recombination model fitted to out-of-frame rearrangements, and the results were checked against IGoR. In a later analysis, hypergeometric tests were used to score TCR-TCR, TCR-HLA and TCR-CMV co-occurrence, with a repertoire-size bias correction applied to TCR pairs. To estimate false discovery rates, a later analysis permuted the HLA or CMV assignments 20 times. A later analysis grouped co-occurring TCRs with DBSCAN, adding TCRdist sequence similarity when clustering within HLA-allele-positive subsets. Repertoires with fewer than 30,000 or more than 120,000 public chains were left out of co-occurrence clustering, as were a few repertoires with anomalous nucleotide sharing. Held by TCRdb, this immuneACCESS table contains in-frame sequences only and omits some clones. Under half of the omission traces to an unresolved V gene where checked; the cause of the rest is unknown. V, J and clone size derive from that table, while D and trimming were established from the DNA sequence. This sample comprises approximately 150,000 clones, 80% of them detected only once. In total, the top ten clones hold roughly 14% of the sample.

The CDR1 and CDR2 encoded by the germline V gene (reference sequence) are MNHEY and SMNVEV. The CDR3 spans 14 residues, from the cysteine through the phenylalanine. CDR3 DNA only is kept here, 42 bases in frame from base 1. V loses 6 bases at its end and J loses 8 bases; junction bases beyond the gene matches: 7. The cohort was made up of 500 to 800 healthy bone marrow donors. All cohort members were sampled while nominally healthy, although unrecorded immune exposures were likely present. The donor tested CMV seronegative, placing the donor among the approximately 360 seronegative members of the cohort. Every donor gave a peripheral blood sample, and the peripheral blood mononuclear cells from that sample were used for TCR beta sequencing. The Qiagen DNeasy Blood Extraction Kit was used to extract genomic DNA from the blood cell samples.

Sample: PBMCs. The V and J segments used are TRBV27 and TRBJ1-2; 12 middle bases align to TRBD1. This sequence was found in a woman in her thirties or forties in good health and CMV-seronegative. The CDR3 protein sequence reads: CASRWGQGARGYTF. The sequenced DNA is TGTGCCAGCAGGTGGGGACAGGGGGCCCGGGGCTACACCTTC.